Below, 25 T cell receptor beta chains from the same sample are listed, as sequenced in a study of CD8+ T cells in alopecia areata. Reverse transcribed after extraction, RNA yielded cDNA as the sequencing template. TCRdb's table, derived via immunoSEQ multiplex PCR, lists solely in-frame clones and lacks some. The data show about 180,000 clones, 63% seen once. Sequenced material: CD4+ T cells sorted from blood, taken at week 0. These TCRs come from a human donor with alopecia areata.

The chain links TRBV5-1 to TRBJ1-6, with a tentative D call TRBD1 (6 bases). The germline CDR1 and CDR2 sequences are SGHRS and YFSETQ. The CDR3 covers 15 residues. V shed 0 bases and J shed 6 bases, with 10 bases lying between them. CDR3 coding DNA: TGCGCCAGCAGCTTGGGGACAGACCCTAATTCACCCCTCCACTTT. This sequence encodes CASSLGTDPNSPLHF.

This clone was seen only once. The chain has TRBV7-9 and TRBJ2-1, with 7 nucleotides matching TRBD1. V shed 5 bases and J 0 bases; nucleotides not matched to a gene: 4. Germline CDR1 is SEHNR and CDR2 is FQNEAQ (reference sequence). The CDR3 spans 15 residues. The CDR3 protein is CASSPTGVSYNEQFF. CDR3 bases: TGTGCCAGCAGCCCAACAGGGGTCTCCTACAATGAGCAGTTCTTC.

This clone turned up a few times. The rearrangement joins TRBV15 to TRBJ2-1, with 10 bases matching TRBD2. Trimming took 2 bases from V and 0 from J; bases not matched to a gene: 7. This CDR3 comprises 18 residues. Germline lookup yields CDR1 LNHNV and CDR2 YYDKDF (reference sequence). CDR3 nucleotide sequence: TGTGCCACCAGCAGACTAGCGGGGGCCCCGAGCTCCTACAATGAGCAGTTCTTC. Residues: CATSRLAGAPSSYNEQFF.

This clone has a handful of counts. This rearrangement joins TRBV2 to TRBJ1-2, with no clear D. V was shortened by 0 bases and J by 4 bases, with 6 bases between the two germline ends. This CDR3 spans 13 amino acids. The germline gives CDR1 SNHLY, CDR2 FYNNEI. CDR3 loop: CASSEATSYGYTF. The CDR3 DNA sequence: TGTGCCAGCAGTGAAGCAACCAGCTATGGCTACACCTTC.

The J gene is TRBJ2-1, the V gene TRBV15; tentatively, D is TRBD1 or TRBD2 (6 bases each). The V end was cut by 4 bases, the J end by 5 bases, with 18 bases between. Germline-derived CDR1 and CDR2 are LNHNV and YYDKDF (reference sequence). The CDR3 sequence is 16 residues long. CDR3: CATSKWGALRDNEQFF. CDR3 in DNA: TGTGCCACCAGCAAGTGGGGGGCGCTACGGGACAATGAGCAGTTCTTC.

The V and J genes are TRBV25-1 and TRBJ1-4; TRBD1 aligns across 10 bases. The ends lost 9 bases at V and 8 bases at J; junction bases unmatched: 6. Germline CDR1 is MGHDK and CDR2 is SYGVNS. The CDR3 covers 13 residues. The CDR3 sequence: CARRTGGVEKLFF. In DNA form, the CDR3 reads TGTGCCAGGAGGACAGGGGGAGTGGAAAAACTGTTTTTT.

This chain links TRBV11-2 with TRBJ1-2; the D gene is possibly TRBD1 (5 bases). The V and J ends lost 8 bases and 8 bases respectively, with 12 bases between them. The CDR3 contains 11 residues. Germline CDR1 SGHAT, CDR2 FQNNGV. This chain's CDR3 is CASGQGRGYTF. CDR3 DNA: TGTGCCAGCGGGCAGGGCCGAGGCTACACCTTC.

V gene TRBV2 combines with J gene TRBJ1-6; 10 bases match TRBD1. This CDR3 comprises 14 residues. Unmatched junction bases numbered 3, after V lost 6 bases and J lost 7 bases. CDR1 SNHLY and CDR2 FYNNEI come from the germline V gene. CDR3 loop: CASRGQGKNSPLHF. CDR3 nucleotides: TGTGCCAGCAGGGGACAGGGGAAGAATTCACCCCTCCACTTT.

This clone has a handful of counts. The chain uses TRBV14 and TRBJ2-5; the D is unclear. This CDR3 is 11 amino acids long. Per the germline V gene, CDR1 is SGHDN and CDR2 is FVKESK. V was shortened by 1 base and J by 5 bases, with 2 bases between the two germline ends. The CDR3 sequence is CASSQVETQYF. The CDR3, as DNA: TGTGCCAGCAGCCAAGTGGAGACCCAGTACTTC.

This clone was recorded only once. The chain has TRBV19 and TRBJ1-2, with D tentatively TRBD1 (6 bases). Trimming shortened V by 5 bases and J by 2 bases, and 15 bases separated the two germline ends. The CDR3 consists of 15 residues. CDR1 LNHDA and CDR2 SQIVND come from the germline V gene (reference sequence). CDR3 sequence: CASSARTAGNYGYTF. Written as DNA, the CDR3 is TGTGCCAGTAGTGCGCGGACAGCGGGCAACTATGGCTACACCTTC. Full variable domain (outside the CDR3, taken from reference TRBV19 and TRBJ1-2): DGGITQSPKYLFRKEGQNVTLSCEQNLNHDAMYWYRQDPGQGLRLIYYSQIVNDFQKGDIAEGYSVSREKKESFPLTVTSAQKNPTAFYLCASSARTAGNYGYTFGSGTRLTVV.

The rearrangement links TRBV30 to TRBJ2-2, with TRBD2 matching over 13 bases. Germline V gene data show CDR1 as GTSNPN and CDR2 as SVGIG (reference sequence). This CDR3 has 14 amino acids. V was pared by 5 bases and J by 5 bases, with 2 bases of the junction left unmatched. The DNA of the CDR3 is TGTGCCTGGGCGGGACTAGCGGGGACCGGGGAGCTGTTTTTT. Translated: CAWAGLAGTGELFF.

This clone was found once. V usage is TRBV2 and J usage is TRBJ2-4; the match to TRBD1 covers 7 bases. The CDR3 length is 15 residues. Trimming took 6 bases from V and 0 from J; bases not matched to a gene: 5. Germline loops: CDR1 SNHLY, CDR2 FYNNEI. CDR3 nucleotide sequence: TGTGCCAGCAGACAGGGGACACTAGCCAAAAACATTCAGTACTTC. Protein product: CASRQGTLAKNIQYF. Full variable domain (remainder filled in from reference TRBV2 and TRBJ2-4): EPEVTQTPSHQVTQMGQEVILRCVPISNHLYFYWYRQILGQKVEFLVSFYNNEISEKSEIFDDQFSVERPDGSNFTLKIRSTKLEDSAMYFCASRQGTLAKNIQYFGAGTRLSVL.

V is TRBV30 and J is TRBJ2-1, with a possible D match to TRBD1 (6 bases). Deletions cut 5 bases from V and 10 bases from J, with 15 bases between. Germline CDR1 reads GTSNPN; CDR2 reads SVGIG (reference sequence). The CDR3 has 12 amino acids. CDR3 protein: CAWGSDSREQFF. CDR3 bases: TGTGCCTGGGGTTCGGACAGCAGGGAGCAGTTCTTC.

This clone has just a few counts. This chain joins TRBV29-1 and TRBJ2-4; D might be TRBD2 (6 bases). Per the germline V gene, CDR1 is SQVTM and CDR2 is ANQGSEA. Trimming shortened V by 2 bases and J by 3 bases, and 14 bases separated the two germline ends. The CDR3 has 15 residues. The DNA for the CDR3 is TGCAGCGTTGAACGAGGAGGGTCGGTCAAAAACATTCAGTACTTC. As protein: CSVERGGSVKNIQYF.

The chain recombines TRBV6-1 with TRBJ2-7, with D maybe TRBD2 (6 bases). V dropped 4 bases and J dropped 4 bases, with 17 bases sitting between them. Germline CDR1 reads MNHNS; CDR2 reads SASEGT. The CDR3 spans 15 residues. The CDR3 coding sequence is TGTGCCAGCAGTGCCGCAGGTGGCGGGGAGTACGAGCAGTACTTC. Protein sequence: CASSAAGGGEYEQYF.

The chain employs TRBV25-1 and TRBJ1-2; the D is unclear. V was clipped by 4 bases and J by 2 bases, with 14 bases between them. The germline V gene encodes CDR1 MGHDK and CDR2 SYGVNS. CDR3 length: 15 amino acids. The CDR3 DNA sequence: TGTGCCAGCAGTGCCCCCGGCGAGGGAAACTATGGCTACACCTTC. This encodes CASSAPGEGNYGYTF.

The chain employs TRBV25-1 and TRBJ1-1, with D uncertain. This CDR3 comprises 15 residues. Trimming removed 7 bases at V and 0 bases at J, with 15 bases between. Germline assignment: CDR1 MGHDK and CDR2 SYGVNS. This CDR3 is CASIPPLGMNTEAFF. CDR3 bases: TGTGCCAGCATACCCCCCCTCGGGATGAACACTGAAGCTTTCTTT. The full variable domain, completed using reference TRBV25-1 and TRBJ1-1, is EADIYQTPRYLVIGTGKKITLECSQTMGHDKMYWYQQDPGMELHLIHYSYGVNSTEKGDLSSESTVSRIRTEHFPLTLESARPSHTSQYLCASIPPLGMNTEAFFGQGTRLTVV.

The chain couples TRBV7-6 to TRBJ1-1, with a weak D call TRBD1 (5 bases). The germline V gene encodes CDR1 SGHVS and CDR2 FNYEAQ. The ends were cut back, 5 bases at V and 0 bases at J, with 10 bases in the middle. This CDR3 is built from 14 residues. CDR3 nucleotide sequence: TGTGCCAGCAGCCTGGGGGGGGTGAACACTGAAGCTTTCTTT. It is translated as CASSLGGVNTEAFF. Combining the CDR3 with reference TRBV7-6 and TRBJ1-1 gives the whole variable domain GAGVSQSPRYKVTKRGQDVALRCDPISGHVSLYWYRQALGQGPEFLTYFNYEAQQDKSGLPNDRFSAERPEGSISTLTIQRTEQRDSAMYRCASSLGGVNTEAFFGQGTRLTVV.

This clone was seen just once. V and J are TRBV4-3 and TRBJ2-2; D possibly uses TRBD1 or TRBD2 (5 bases each). Germline V gene sequence: CDR1 LGHNA, CDR2 YSLEER. The V and J ends lost 0 bases and 5 bases respectively, with 19 bases between them. There are 18 residues in the CDR3. The CDR3 here is CASSQDGFGAGPTGELFF. As DNA, the CDR3 is TGCGCCAGCAGCCAAGATGGCTTCGGGGCGGGTCCTACCGGGGAGCTGTTTTTT.

This clone was seen only a few times. The chain combines TRBV27 with TRBJ1-2; D is unresolved. Germline V gene data show CDR1 as MNHEY and CDR2 as SMNVEV (reference sequence). Deletions cut 8 bases from V and 6 bases from J, with 28 bases between. The CDR3 consists of 17 residues. The CDR3 sequence is CASLGRGPEGKGNGYTF. The CDR3 DNA sequence: TGTGCCAGCCTGGGGAGAGGACCTGAGGGTAAAGGGAATGGCTACACCTTC.

This clone appeared a few times. V gene TRBV5-1 combines with J gene TRBJ2-1, with TRBD2 matching 10 bases. V was clipped by 1 base and J by 6 bases; unmatched bases: 4. This CDR3 comprises 15 residues. Germline V lookup: CDR1 SGHRS, CDR2 YFSETQ. The CDR3 here is CASSLPSGGVNEQFF. In nucleotides, the CDR3 is TGCGCCAGCAGCTTGCCCAGCGGGGGGGTCAATGAGCAGTTCTTC. Supplemented by reference TRBV5-1 and TRBJ2-1, the full variable domain reads KAGVTQTPRYLIKTRGQQVTLSCSPISGHRSVSWYQQTPGQGLQFLFEYFSETQRNKGNFPGRFSGRQFSNSRSEMNVSTLELGDSALYLCASSLPSGGVNEQFFGPGTRLTVL.

The V call is TRBV4-3, the J call TRBJ2-5; D perhaps matches TRBD1 (5 bases). Germline assignment: CDR1 LGHNA and CDR2 YSLEER. V was shortened by 0 bases and J by 4 bases, with 12 bases between the two germline ends. The CDR3 has 15 residues. CDR3 sequence (DNA): TGCGCCAGCAGCCAAGATCGTAGGGGTTCAGAGACCCAGTACTTC. Protein product: CASSQDRRGSETQYF.

This rearrangement joins TRBV2 to TRBJ1-6, with no clear D. The germline V and J ends were trimmed by 7 bases and 9 bases, with 13 bases remaining between them. Germline CDR1 and CDR2: SNHLY and FYNNEI. CDR3 size: 13 residues. CDR3 sequence (DNA): TGTGCCAGCAAGGAACAGCTGACTTCACCCCTCCACTTT. Protein sequence: CASKEQLTSPLHF.

J is TRBJ2-7 and V is TRBV11-2; TRBD2 aligns across 15 bases. The CDR3 contains 16 residues. Germline V gives CDR1 SGHAT, CDR2 FQNNGV. V shed 5 bases and J 5 bases; nucleotides not matched to a gene: 7. The CDR3 DNA follows: TGTGCCAGCAGCAGGACTAGCGGGGGGGCCTGGAACGAGCAGTACTTC. As protein: CASSRTSGGAWNEQYF.

The table lists this clone with a count of one. The rearrangement links TRBV30 to TRBJ1-1, with D possibly being TRBD1 (5 bases). Germline V gives CDR1 GTSNPN, CDR2 SVGIG (reference sequence). The CDR3 is 13 amino acids. Trimming removed 5 bases at V and 1 base at J, with 11 bases between. This chain's CDR3 is CAWQGVGNTEAFF. The CDR3 DNA reads TGTGCCTGGCAGGGAGTCGGGAACACTGAAGCTTTCTTT.